This T cell receptor beta chain was sequenced for a study of T cell changes during pregnancy in multiple sclerosis. Method: immunoSEQ multiplex PCR; TCRdb's copy keeps in-frame clones and lacks some. The sample has about 38,000 clones, around 90% seen once. CDR3 length: 17 amino acids. This sample comprised CD8+ T cells from peripheral blood mononuclear cells, obtained in the third trimester of pregnancy. The sequence was obtained from a female donor with multiple sclerosis, enrolled in a pregnancy study. The chain employs TRBV21-1 and TRBJ2-7; the table calls TRBD2, which could not be checked here. TRBV21-1 is noted as a pseudogene. As DNA, the CDR3 is TGTGCCAGCAGCCATAAAAGGTGGCCGGAGCGCTCCTACGAGCAGTACTTC. It encodes CASSHKRWPERSYEQYF.